These 25 T cell receptor beta chains share one sample of origin, sequenced in a study of TET2 disruption in CD19-targeted CAR T cells. Generated by immunoSEQ multiplex PCR, the TCRdb table keeps only in-frame clones and is missing some. Across fewer than 2,500 clones, the top ten clones capture approximately 15% of the sample. Their antigen targets remain unknown. As for treatment: autologous CTL019 cells: CD19 CAR with 4-1BB and CD3 zeta domains. The source was CD8+ T cells sorted from cultured blood T cells, collected for CD19 CAR T cell therapy. These receptors came from a man between 65 and 85 years old with chronic lymphocytic leukemia.

This clone is called medium-sized based on its frequency. The CDR3 loop is CAISEPDRGPEAFF. The CDR3 bases that were read are TGTGCCATCAGTGAGCCCGACAGGGGCCCTGAA. This chain connects TRBV10-3 to TRBJ1-1; TRBD1 agrees at 8 bases. The CDR3 end is not reached by the read, which stops 3 residues before it; the germline J gene fills it in. CDR1 is ENHRY and CDR2 is SYGVKD in the germline V gene. The CDR3 is made up of 14 amino acids. Unmatched junction bases numbered 5, after V lost 2 bases and J lost 6 bases.

In the case of this clone: At one of its ends the junction is not consistent with the germline gene, which may arise from a read error. The read gets to within 3 residues of the CDR3 end, and the germline J gene fills in the rest. Within the sample, other DNA sequences also encode this same CDR3. The chain carries TRBV4-1 and TRBJ1-2; 9 bases agree with TRBD1. This CDR3 is 17 amino acids long. CDR1 and CDR2 from the germline V gene are MGHRA and YSYEKL. The CDR3 DNA, read in part, is TGCGCCAGCAGCCCTATCTCCACAGGGGGGACAGGGTATGGT. This gives the protein CASSPISTGGTGYG. The whole CDR3 sequence reads CASSPISTGGTGYGYTF.

Considering frequency, this clone is medium-sized. The DNA ends 3 residues before the CDR3 does, and the rest of the CDR3 is filled in from the germline J gene. V and J are TRBV6-2 or TRBV6-3 and TRBJ1-1; D possibly corresponds to TRBD1 (5 bases). Trimming pared 5 bases from V and 0 bases from J, leaving 13 bases between. Germline CDR1 MNHEY, CDR2 SVGEGT. The CDR3 is 15 amino acids. The CDR3 region is CASSPLGHMNTEAFF. The CDR3 bases that were read are TGTGCCAGCAGTCCGCTAGGACATATGAACACTGAA.

Considering frequency, this clone is medium-sized. The read terminates 3 residues before the CDR3 end, so the remaining end is supplied by the germline J gene. The V and J genes are TRBV13 and TRBJ1-6, with D perhaps TRBD1 (5 bases). The CDR3 sequence is 15 residues long. V shed 1 base and J shed 9 bases, with 13 bases lying between them. Germline CDR1 and CDR2: PRHDT and FYEKMQ (reference sequence). The sequenced part of the CDR3 DNA is TGTGCCAGCAGCTTAGACGGCAGGGAGGCTTCACCC. Protein product: CASSLDGREASP. The entire CDR3 protein reads CASSLDGREASPLHF.

In the case of this clone: The CDR3 end is not reached by the read, which stops 3 residues before it; the germline J gene fills it in. The chain couples TRBV2 to TRBJ1-2; D is perhaps TRBD1 (6 bases). The CDR3 length is 14 residues. CDR1 is SNHLY, CDR2 FYNNEI, per germline. CDR3 region: CAGSDRSPPHDYTF. The sequenced part of the CDR3 DNA is TGTGCCGGGTCCGACAGGTCACCTCCCCACGAC.

Frequency places this clone as medium-sized (0.01 to 0.1%). The read gets to within 3 residues of the CDR3 end, and the germline J gene fills in the rest. The V and J genes are TRBV28 and TRBJ1-4; 7 bases align to TRBD1. V lost 5 bases, J lost 8 bases, and 17 bases stayed unmatched. Germline CDR1 reads MDHEN; CDR2 reads SYDVKM. This CDR3 has 17 residues. The CDR3 bases that were read are TGTGCCAGCAGTCTCTCGCCCGGGACAGAACTAGGGGAAAAA. Amino acids: CASSLSPGTELGEK. The entire CDR3 sequence reads CASSLSPGTELGEKLFF.

A remark on this clone: The read terminates 3 residues before the CDR3 end, so the remaining end is supplied by the germline J gene. The chain joins TRBV4-1 to TRBJ2-3; D remains unclear. V was clipped by 0 bases and J by 0 bases, with 4 bases between them. Germline V gene sequence: CDR1 MGHRA, CDR2 YSYEKL. The CDR3 is 14 amino acids. The CDR3 DNA, read in part, is TGCGCCAGCAGCCAAGATGTAAGCACAGATACG. As protein: CASSQDVSTDT. The whole CDR3 sequence is CASSQDVSTDTQYF.

This clone ranks as medium-sized in terms of frequency. Read coverage stops 3 residues before the CDR3 terminus; the germline J gene supplies the remainder. The chain joins TRBV5-1 to TRBJ2-3, with 11 bases aligning to TRBD2. V shed 2 bases, J shed 6 bases, and the junction held 11 bases outside the gene matches. The germline gives CDR1 SGHRS, CDR2 YFSETQ. The CDR3 has 17 residues. The CDR3 DNA, read in part, is TGCGCCAGCAGCTTTGGGGGAACTAGCGGGGGAGAGGATACG. It yields the protein CASSFGGTSGGEDT. The whole CDR3 sequence reads CASSFGGTSGGEDTQYF.

The CDR3 bases that were read are TGTGCCAGCAGCGTAGAACGCGGGGCCAACGTG. This sequence encodes CASSVERGANV. The entire CDR3 is CASSVERGANVLFF. This chain uses TRBV9 with TRBJ2-2; D might be TRBD2 (6 bases). The sequence runs out 3 residues before the end of the CDR3; the remainder is reconstructed from the germline J gene. Germline CDR1 and CDR2: SGDLS and YYNGEE. This CDR3 comprises 14 residues.

Partial CDR3 DNA: TGTGCCAGCAGCGCTGACTACTACGAG. It specifies CASSADYYE. The entire CDR3 is CASSADYYEAFF. This rearrangement joins TRBV7-9 to TRBJ1-1; D remains unclear. The read stops 3 residues short of the end of the CDR3; the missing end is completed from the germline J gene. The CDR3 sequence is 12 residues long. The V gene's germline CDR1 is SEHNR and CDR2 FQNEAQ (reference sequence).

Concerning this clone: The read finishes 3 residues shy of the CDR3 end, and the germline J gene is used to complete it. The genes are TRBV27 and TRBJ2-7; tentative D call: TRBD2 (7 bases). The V end lost 8 bases, the J end lost 0 bases, and 17 bases lay between the germline ends. There are 15 residues in the CDR3. CDR1 is MNHEY, CDR2 SMNVEV, per germline (reference sequence). The CDR3 is CASGMEGGSSYEQYF. The covered CDR3 bases are TGTGCCAGCGGTATGGAGGGGGGGAGCTCCTACGAG.

This clone ranks as medium-sized (0.01 to 0.1%) in terms of frequency. The DNA ends 3 residues before the CDR3 does, and the rest of the CDR3 is filled in from the germline J gene. This rearrangement joins TRBV29-1 to TRBJ2-3; 11 nucleotides match TRBD2. V gave up 6 bases and J gave up 1 base; unmatched junction bases: 6. Germline CDR1 SQVTM, CDR2 ANQGSEA. This CDR3 has 15 amino acids. CDR3 DNA, as far as it was read: TGCAGCGTAGCCTCGACTAGCGGGGGCACAGATACG. Translated, it gives CSVASTSGGTDT. The complete CDR3 protein is CSVASTSGGTDTQYF.

As concerns this clone: The CDR3 goes on 3 residues after the read ends, and that part is filled in from the germline J gene. The chain joins TRBV2 to TRBJ2-5, with 8 positions matching TRBD2. CDR3 length: 19 amino acids. The J segment lost 2 bases and the V segment lost 2 bases, leaving 16 bases of the junction unmatched. Germline CDR1 is SNHLY and CDR2 is FYNNEI. This chain's CDR3 is CASSEPNSGTSRGQETQYF. The sequenced CDR3 bases are TGTGCCAGCAGTGAACCGAATAGCGGGACGTCCCGGGGGCAAGAGACC. Together with reference TRBV2 and TRBJ2-5, the CDR3 gives the full variable domain: EPEVTQTPSHQVTQMGQEVILRCVPISNHLYFYWYRQILGQKVEFLVSFYNNEISEKSEIFDDQFSVERPDGSNFTLKIRSTKLEDSAMYFCASSEPNSGTSRGQETQYFGPGTRLLVL.

Considering frequency, this clone is large. The CDR3 end falls 3 residues outside the read, so it is completed with the germline J gene. This chain joins TRBV2 and TRBJ2-2; D is unresolved. CDR1 SNHLY and CDR2 FYNNEI come from the germline V gene. The CDR3 spans 16 residues. With 1 base removed from V and 0 bases from J, the gap between germline ends came to 9 bases. The sequenced CDR3 bases are TGTGCCAGCAGTGAAGTCTACGCAACGAACACCGGGGAG. This gives the protein CASSEVYATNTGE. The complete CDR3 sequence is CASSEVYATNTGELFF.

This clone is deemed medium-sized by its frequency. The DNA ends 3 residues before the CDR3 does, and the rest of the CDR3 is filled in from the germline J gene. This rearrangement joins TRBV6-1 to TRBJ1-2; D unresolved. The V gene's germline CDR1 is MNHNS and CDR2 SASEGT. Deletions cut 4 bases from V and 2 bases from J, with 11 bases between. This CDR3 is 14 amino acids long. CDR3 bases read: TGTGCCAGCAGTGGGGCAGTTGACAACTATGGC. Its translation is CASSGAVDNYG. The full CDR3 sequence reads CASSGAVDNYGYTF.

This clone shows up as hyperexpanded (1% or more) by frequency. The read is 3 residues too short to cover the CDR3 end, so that end is filled in from the germline J gene. V gene TRBV18 combines with J gene TRBJ2-7, with 11 bases lining up with TRBD2. The ends lost 3 bases at V and 6 bases at J; junction bases unmatched: 4. The CDR3 runs to 14 residues. Germline-derived CDR1 and CDR2 are KGHSH and LQKENI. The CDR3 DNA, read in part, is TGTGCCAGCTCACCTGGGACTAGCGGTCTCGAG. Translating gives CASSPGTSGLE. The full CDR3 sequence reads CASSPGTSGLEQYF.

This clone registers large by frequency. From the germline J gene comes the end of the CDR3, since the read stops 3 residues before it. This sequence joins TRBV19 and TRBJ1-1, with a possible D match to TRBD1 (5 bases). Germline CDR1 reads LNHDA; CDR2 reads SQIVND (reference sequence). V dropped 7 bases and J dropped 0 bases, with 18 bases sitting between them. CDR3 length: 16 amino acids. CDR3 DNA, as far as it was read: TGTGCCAGTACTCCCCGGGGGAAGCGGATGAACACTGAA. Protein sequence: CASTPRGKRMNTE. The entire CDR3 protein reads CASTPRGKRMNTEAFF.

As to this clone: The CDR3 goes on 3 residues after the read ends, and that part is filled in from the germline J gene. The J gene is TRBJ2-7, the V gene TRBV11-2, with 10 bases aligning to TRBD2. Germline CDR1 is SGHAT and CDR2 is FQNNGV. CDR3 length equals 15 residues. Trimming cost V 5 bases and J 5 bases; bases outside gene matches: 9. The CDR3 sequence is CASSPSGGREHEQYF. The DNA read from the CDR3 is TGTGCCAGCAGCCCTAGCGGGGGCCGAGAGCACGAG.

This clone is called medium-sized based on its frequency. The CDR3 end falls 3 residues outside the read, so it is completed with the germline J gene. This chain uses TRBV6-1 with TRBJ1-5; D is uncertain. The CDR3 has 14 amino acids. CDR1 and CDR2 from the germline V gene are MNHNS and SASEGT. V was shortened by 2 bases and J by 5 bases, with 10 bases between the two germline ends. Here the CDR3 reads CASSENSPHQPQHF. CDR3 DNA, as far as it was read: TGTGCCAGCAGTGAAAACAGCCCCCATCAGCCC.

Regarding this clone: The DNA ends 3 residues before the CDR3 does, and the rest of the CDR3 is filled in from the germline J gene. V is TRBV29-1 and J is TRBJ1-2; tentative D call: TRBD1 (5 bases). The CDR3 has 13 amino acids. Germline-derived CDR1 and CDR2 are SQVTM and ANQGSEA. The DNA read from the CDR3 is TGCAGCGCGGTCGGGGGGGAAGGTCGGGAA. Its translation: CSAVGGEGRE. In full, the CDR3 is CSAVGGEGREYTF.

As to this clone: The read terminates 3 residues before the CDR3 end, so the remaining end is supplied by the germline J gene. V gene TRBV7-7 combines with J gene TRBJ2-4; 16 nucleotides align to TRBD2. Germline trimming cut 5 bases from V and 0 bases from J; bases unmatched to any gene: 4. Germline CDR1 is SSHAT and CDR2 is FNYEAQ (reference sequence). The CDR3 is made up of 18 amino acids. The covered CDR3 bases are TGTGCCAGCAGCCCCGGGACTAGCGGGGGGGCAGCCAAAAACATT. Translation gives CASSPGTSGGAAKNI. The full CDR3 sequence reads CASSPGTSGGAAKNIQYF.

Points on this clone: The germline gene is not matched at one end of the junction; a read error may be the cause. The CDR3 goes on 3 residues after the read ends, and that part is filled in from the germline J gene. The chain carries TRBV7-6 and TRBJ1-1; possible D gene TRBD1, 5 bases. Germline CDR1 is SGHVS and CDR2 is FNYEAQ. The CDR3 is made up of 16 amino acids. This CDR3 is CASSLRQGALNTGAFF. CDR3 DNA, as far as it was read: TGTGCCAGCAGCTTACGGCAGGGCGCCTTGAACACTGGA.

Turning to this clone: The read ends 3 residues early relative to the CDR3; the germline J gene fills the gap. The chain is built from TRBV7-2 and TRBJ1-2, with 7 bases fitting TRBD1. The CDR3 extends over 14 amino acids. CDR1 is SGHTA, CDR2 FQGNSA, per germline. CDR3 bases read: TGTGCCAGCAGTAGAACCGGGACAGAGGGTGAC. It codes for CASSRTGTEGD. The whole CDR3 is CASSRTGTEGDYTF. The full variable domain, rest sourced from reference TRBV7-2 and TRBJ1-2, is GAGVSQSPSNKVTEKGKDVELRCDPISGHTALYWYRQSLGQGLEFLIYFQGNSAPDKSGLPSDRFSAERTGGSVSTLTIQRTQQEDSAVYLCASSRTGTEGDYTFGSGTRLTVV.

About this clone: With the read ending 3 residues before the CDR3 end, the germline J gene is used to fill in that end. The V gene is TRBV5-6, the J gene TRBJ2-1; tentatively, D is TRBD2 (6 bases). Germline V gene data show CDR1 as SGHDT and CDR2 as YYEEEE. The CDR3 is 12 amino acids. Trimming took off 3 bases at V and 9 bases at J, with 10 bases between the two ends. CDR3 bases read: TGTGCCAGCAGCTGGAAGGAGGGTGAG. Translating it yields CASSWKEGE. The entire CDR3 protein is CASSWKEGEQFF. Complete variable domain (other parts from reference TRBV5-6 and TRBJ2-1): DAGVTQSPTHLIKTRGQQVTLRCSPKSGHDTVSWYQQALGQGPQFIFQYYEEEERQRGNFPDRFSGHQFPNYSSELNVNALLLGDSALYLCASSWKEGEQFFGPGTRLTVL.

Frequency places this clone as medium-sized. Read coverage stops 3 residues before the CDR3 terminus; the germline J gene supplies the remainder. The chain couples TRBV19 to TRBJ1-5; D possibly corresponds to TRBD1 (6 bases). CDR1 is LNHDA, CDR2 SQIVND, per germline (reference sequence). Trimming left V 6 bases short and J 8 bases short, with 17 bases between. The CDR3 is made up of 14 amino acids. The CDR3 loop reads CASSMAQGGEPQHF. The CDR3 DNA, read in part, is TGTGCCAGTAGCATGGCACAGGGTGGTGAGCCC. The full variable domain, completed using reference TRBV19 and TRBJ1-5, is DGGITQSPKYLFRKEGQNVTLSCEQNLNHDAMYWYRQDPGQGLRLIYYSQIVNDFQKGDIAEGYSVSREKKESFPLTVTSAQKNPTAFYLCASSMAQGGEPQHFGDGTRLSIL.